The entry below describes one T cell receptor beta chain. The antigen remains undetermined. Sequencing relied on a cDNA template that was reverse transcribed from extracted RNA. Measured with immunoSEQ multiplex PCR; TCRdb has only the in-frame clones, and not every one. The sample holds about 7,900 clones, approximately 50% seen once. The data are from a study of CD8+ T cells in alopecia areata. General study results and limits: Against the mouse data, patients shared TCRs less clearly, possibly for HLA reasons. The study also sequences resident alphabeta T cells of normal skin in scalp samples.

From alopecia areata patients, lesional scalp punch biopsies and peripheral blood were collected. The TCR originated in a human donor with alopecia areata. Sequencing was performed on skin, taken at week 0.

This CDR3 reads CASSPSGSRSYNEQFF. Here the CDR3 DNA reads TGTGCCAGCTCACCATCCGGGTCTCGGAGTTACAATGAGCAGTTCTTC. The chain is built from TRBV18 and TRBJ2-1, with D uncertain. The V and J ends lost 2 bases and 4 bases respectively, with 15 bases between them. Germline V CDR1 and CDR2: KGHSH, LQKENI. The length of the CDR3 is 16 residues.